This T cell receptor (beta chain) was documented in a study of CD8 T cells in Susac syndrome. The table lists this clonotype with a count of one. Germline loops: CDR1 SEHNR, CDR2 FQNEAQ (reference sequence). Trimming removed 2 bases from V and 5 bases from J; junction bases left unmatched: 6. CDR3 length: 15 residues. Random hexamers were used to reverse transcribe an amount of roughly 0.45 to 1 ug RNA. Amplification of TCR beta CDR3 spanned 54 Vbeta and 13 Jbeta via immunoSEQ multiplex PCR. One entry per CDR3 protein, called by TCRdb with MiXCR from the immunoSEQ multiplex PCR reads. This sample has 90,000 to 110,000 distinct CDR3 sequences, with roughly 97% found just once. TCR beta sequencing was performed on blood CD8+ and CD4+ T cells. The controls were healthy donors who were matched for age and sex.

The sequence was obtained from a human donor in good health. V gene TRBV7-9 combines with J gene TRBJ2-7; 10 positions match TRBD1. The sample consisted of CD4+ T cells from PBMCs. The CDR3 protein is CASSLRQGARNEQYF. In nucleotides, the CDR3 is TGTGCCAGCAGCTTAAGACAGGGGGCTCGGAACGAGCAGTACTTC.